This T cell receptor beta chain was sequenced for a study of blood T cell repertoires in COVID-19. Libraries were prepared by immunoSEQ multiplex PCR; TCRdb keeps only in-frame clonotypes and omits some of them. The repertoire holds over 30,000 clones, with approximately 85% as singletons. V lost 6 bases and J lost 0; bases outside the gene matches: 6. The CDR3 runs to 15 residues. Germline V gives CDR1 SNHLY, CDR2 FYNNEI. The genes are TRBV2 and TRBJ2-7; 9 nucleotides match TRBD1. Sequencing was performed on peripheral blood. The receptor was derived from a woman aged 55 to 70 with active COVID-19. CDR3 DNA sequence: TGTGCCAGCAGGCGACAGGGGGATTTCTCCTACGAGCAGTACTTC. Amino acids: CASRRQGDFSYEQYF.